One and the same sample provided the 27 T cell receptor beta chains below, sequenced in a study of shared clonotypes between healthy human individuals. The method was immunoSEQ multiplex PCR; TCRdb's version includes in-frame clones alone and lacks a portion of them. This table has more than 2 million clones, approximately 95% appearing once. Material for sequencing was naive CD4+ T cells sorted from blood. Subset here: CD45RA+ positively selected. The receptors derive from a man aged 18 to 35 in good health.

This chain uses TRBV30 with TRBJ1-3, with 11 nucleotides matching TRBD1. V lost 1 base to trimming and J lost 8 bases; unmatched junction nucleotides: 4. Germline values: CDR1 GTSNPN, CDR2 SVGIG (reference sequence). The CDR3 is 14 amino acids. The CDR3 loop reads CAWSAGQGVDTIYF. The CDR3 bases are TGTGCCTGGAGTGCGGGACAGGGGGTGGACACCATATATTTT.

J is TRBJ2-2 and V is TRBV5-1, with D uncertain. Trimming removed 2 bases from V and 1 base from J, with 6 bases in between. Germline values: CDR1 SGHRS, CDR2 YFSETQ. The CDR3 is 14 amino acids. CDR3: CASSLRRNTGELFF. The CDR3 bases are TGCGCCAGCAGCTTAAGGAGGAACACCGGGGAGCTGTTTTTT.

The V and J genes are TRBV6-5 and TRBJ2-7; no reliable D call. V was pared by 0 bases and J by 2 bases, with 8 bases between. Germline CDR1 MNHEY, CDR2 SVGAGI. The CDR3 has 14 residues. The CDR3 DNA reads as TGTGCCAGCAGTTACTCGCCTTTCACCTACGAGCAGTACTTC. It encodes CASSYSPFTYEQYF.

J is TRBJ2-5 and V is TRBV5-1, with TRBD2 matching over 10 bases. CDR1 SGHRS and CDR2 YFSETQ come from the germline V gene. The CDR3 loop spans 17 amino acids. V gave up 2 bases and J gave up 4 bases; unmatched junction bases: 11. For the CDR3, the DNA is TGCGCCAGCAGCTTAGGGGCGGCAGTAGCGGGAGGAGAGACCCAGTACTTC. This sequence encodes CASSLGAAVAGGETQYF.

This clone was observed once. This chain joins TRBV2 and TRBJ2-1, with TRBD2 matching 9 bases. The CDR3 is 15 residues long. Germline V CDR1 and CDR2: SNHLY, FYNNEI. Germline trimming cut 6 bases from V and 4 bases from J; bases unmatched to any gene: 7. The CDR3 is CASSPLGLAYNEQFF. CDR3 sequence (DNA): TGTGCCAGCAGCCCTTTGGGACTAGCTTACAATGAGCAGTTCTTC.

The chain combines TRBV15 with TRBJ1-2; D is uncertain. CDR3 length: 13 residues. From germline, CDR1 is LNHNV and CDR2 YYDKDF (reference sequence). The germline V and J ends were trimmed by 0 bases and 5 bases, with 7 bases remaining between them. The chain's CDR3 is CATSRDPGYGYTF. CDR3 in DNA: TGTGCCACCAGCAGAGATCCGGGATATGGCTACACCTTC.

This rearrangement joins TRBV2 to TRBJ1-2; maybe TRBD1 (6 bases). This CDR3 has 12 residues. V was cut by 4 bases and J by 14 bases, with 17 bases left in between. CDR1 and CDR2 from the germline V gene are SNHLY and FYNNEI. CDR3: CASSASPGARTF. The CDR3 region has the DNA TGTGCCAGCAGTGCTAGTCCGGGGGCGAGGACCTTC. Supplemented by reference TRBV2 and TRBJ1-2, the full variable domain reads EPEVTQTPSHQVTQMGQEVILRCVPISNHLYFYWYRQILGQKVEFLVSFYNNEISEKSEIFDDQFSVERPDGSNFTLKIRSTKLEDSAMYFCASSASPGARTFGSGTRLTVV.

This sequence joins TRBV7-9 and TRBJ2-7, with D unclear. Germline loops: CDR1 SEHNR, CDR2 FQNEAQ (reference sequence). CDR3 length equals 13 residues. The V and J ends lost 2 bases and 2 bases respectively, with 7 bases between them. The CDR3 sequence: CASSLNGPYEQYF. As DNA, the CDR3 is TGTGCCAGCAGCTTAAATGGCCCCTACGAGCAGTACTTC. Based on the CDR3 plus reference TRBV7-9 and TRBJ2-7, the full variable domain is DTGVSQNPRHKITKRGQNVTFRCDPISEHNRLYWYRQTLGQGPEFLTYFQNEAQLEKSRLLSDRFSAERPKGSFSTLEIQRTEQGDSAMYLCASSLNGPYEQYFGPGTRLTVT.

CDR3 protein: CASSFILPVGTGGAAFF. DNA for the CDR3: TGTGCCAGTAGTTTTATTCTCCCGGTGGGGACAGGGGGCGCAGCTTTCTTT. The chain combines TRBV19 with TRBJ1-1; TRBD1 matches at 12 bases. V lost 5 bases, J lost 10 bases, and 17 bases stayed unmatched. This CDR3 region has 17 residues. The germline CDR1 and CDR2 sequences are LNHDA and SQIVND (reference sequence).

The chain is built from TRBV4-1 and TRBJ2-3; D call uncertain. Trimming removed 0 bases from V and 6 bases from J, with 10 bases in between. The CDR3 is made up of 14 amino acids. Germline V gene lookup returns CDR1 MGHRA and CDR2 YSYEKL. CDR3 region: CASSQDRGRDTQYF. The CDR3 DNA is TGCGCCAGCAGCCAAGATCGCGGTAGGGATACGCAGTATTTT.

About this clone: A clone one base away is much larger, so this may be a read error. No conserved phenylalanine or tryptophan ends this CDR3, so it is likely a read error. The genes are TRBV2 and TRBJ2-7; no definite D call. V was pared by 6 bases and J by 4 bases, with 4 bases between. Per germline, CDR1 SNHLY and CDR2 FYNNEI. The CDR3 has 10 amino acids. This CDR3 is CASSLYEQYL. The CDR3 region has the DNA TGTGCCAGCAGCTTGTACGAGCAGTACCTC.

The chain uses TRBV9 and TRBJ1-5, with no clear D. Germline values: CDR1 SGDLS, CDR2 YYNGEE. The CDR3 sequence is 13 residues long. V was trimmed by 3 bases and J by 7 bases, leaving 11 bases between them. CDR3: CASSAAGLQPQHF. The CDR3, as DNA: TGTGCCAGCAGCGCCGCTGGGTTGCAGCCCCAGCATTTT.

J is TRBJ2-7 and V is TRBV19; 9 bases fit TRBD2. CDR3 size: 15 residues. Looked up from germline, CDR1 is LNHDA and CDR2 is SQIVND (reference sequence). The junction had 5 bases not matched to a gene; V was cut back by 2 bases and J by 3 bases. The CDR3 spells CASSILAGTSYEQYF. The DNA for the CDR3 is TGTGCCAGTAGTATACTAGCGGGGACAAGCTACGAGCAGTACTTC.

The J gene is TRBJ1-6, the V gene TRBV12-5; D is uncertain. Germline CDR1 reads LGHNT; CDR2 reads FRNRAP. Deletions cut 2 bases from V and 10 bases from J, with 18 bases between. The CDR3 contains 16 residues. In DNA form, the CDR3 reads TGTGCTAGTGGTTTGCGGTCCGGACTGTACCAATCACCCCTCCACTTT. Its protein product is CASGLRSGLYQSPLHF.

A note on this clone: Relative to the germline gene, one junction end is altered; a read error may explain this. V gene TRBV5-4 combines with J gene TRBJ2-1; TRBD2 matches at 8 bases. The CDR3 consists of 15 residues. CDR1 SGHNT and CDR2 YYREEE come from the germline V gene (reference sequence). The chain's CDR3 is CASSQEGTSINEQFF. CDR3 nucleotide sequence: TGCGCCAGCAGCCAAGAGGGGACTAGTATCAATGAGCAGTTCTTC.

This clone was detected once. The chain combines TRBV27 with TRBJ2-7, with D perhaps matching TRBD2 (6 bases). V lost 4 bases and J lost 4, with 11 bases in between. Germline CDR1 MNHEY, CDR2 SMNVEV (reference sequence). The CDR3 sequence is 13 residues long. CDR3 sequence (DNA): TGTGCCAGCAGTTGGGACTCCGGGTACGAGCAGTACTTC. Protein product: CASSWDSGYEQYF.

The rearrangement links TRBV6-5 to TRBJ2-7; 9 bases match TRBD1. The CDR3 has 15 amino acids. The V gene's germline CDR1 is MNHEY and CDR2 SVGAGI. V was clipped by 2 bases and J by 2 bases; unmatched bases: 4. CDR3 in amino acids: CASSYRDRDPYEQYF. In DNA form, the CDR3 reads TGTGCCAGCAGTTACAGGGACAGGGACCCCTACGAGCAGTACTTC.

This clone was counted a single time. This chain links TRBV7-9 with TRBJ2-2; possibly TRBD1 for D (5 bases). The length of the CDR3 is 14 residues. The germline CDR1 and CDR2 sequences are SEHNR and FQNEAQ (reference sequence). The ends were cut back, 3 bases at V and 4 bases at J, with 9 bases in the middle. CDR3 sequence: CASSLSRATGELFF. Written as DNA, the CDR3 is TGTGCCAGCAGCTTGTCCAGGGCCACCGGGGAGCTGTTTTTT.

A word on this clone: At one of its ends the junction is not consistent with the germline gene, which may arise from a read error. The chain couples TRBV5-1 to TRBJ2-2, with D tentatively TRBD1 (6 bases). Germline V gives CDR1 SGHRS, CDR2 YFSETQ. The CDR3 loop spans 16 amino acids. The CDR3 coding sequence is TGCGCCAGCACCCCAACCGGGACAACCAACACCGGGGAGCTGCTTTTT. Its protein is CASTPTGTTNTGELLF.

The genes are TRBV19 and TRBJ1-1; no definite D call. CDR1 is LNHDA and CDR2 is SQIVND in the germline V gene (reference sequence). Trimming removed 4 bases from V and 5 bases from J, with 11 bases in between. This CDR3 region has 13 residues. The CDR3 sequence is CASSKKVETEAFF. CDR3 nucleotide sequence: TGTGCCAGTAGTAAGAAGGTAGAGACTGAAGCTTTCTTT.

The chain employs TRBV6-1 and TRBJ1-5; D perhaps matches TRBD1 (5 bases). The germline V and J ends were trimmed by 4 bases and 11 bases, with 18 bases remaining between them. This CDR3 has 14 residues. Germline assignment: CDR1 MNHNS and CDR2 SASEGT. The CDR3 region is CASSAGTDPPSQHF. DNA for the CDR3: TGTGCCAGCAGTGCCGGGACCGACCCTCCGTCCCAGCATTTT.

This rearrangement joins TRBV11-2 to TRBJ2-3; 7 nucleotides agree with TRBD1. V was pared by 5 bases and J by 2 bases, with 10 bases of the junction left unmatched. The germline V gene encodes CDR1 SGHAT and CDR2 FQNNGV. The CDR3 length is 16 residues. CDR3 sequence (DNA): TGTGCCAGCAGCAAGACACAGGGGCTCCTCACAGATACGCAGTATTTT. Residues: CASSKTQGLLTDTQYF.

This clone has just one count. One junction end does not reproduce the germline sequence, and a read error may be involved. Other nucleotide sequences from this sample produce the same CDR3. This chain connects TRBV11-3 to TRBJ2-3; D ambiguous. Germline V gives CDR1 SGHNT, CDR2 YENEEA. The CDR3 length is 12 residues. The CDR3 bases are TGTGCCAGCAGTTTAGGCCCCGATACGCAGTATTTT. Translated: CASSLGPDTQYF.

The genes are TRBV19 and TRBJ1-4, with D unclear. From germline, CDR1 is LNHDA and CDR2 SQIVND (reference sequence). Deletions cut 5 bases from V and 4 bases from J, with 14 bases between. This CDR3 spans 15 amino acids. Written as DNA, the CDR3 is TGTGCCAGTAGTCCGTTGTCGACGGATAATGAAAAACTGTTTTTT. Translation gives CASSPLSTDNEKLFF.

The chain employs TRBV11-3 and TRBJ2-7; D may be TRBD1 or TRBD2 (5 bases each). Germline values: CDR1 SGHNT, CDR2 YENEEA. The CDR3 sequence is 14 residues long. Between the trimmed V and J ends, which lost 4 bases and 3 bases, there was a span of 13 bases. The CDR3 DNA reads TGTGCCAGCAGCTCTTGGGACCCATTCTACGAGCAGTACTTC. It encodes CASSSWDPFYEQYF.

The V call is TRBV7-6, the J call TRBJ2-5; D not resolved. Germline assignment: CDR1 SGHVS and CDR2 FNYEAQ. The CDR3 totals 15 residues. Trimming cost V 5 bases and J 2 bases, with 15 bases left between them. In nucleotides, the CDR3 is TGTGCCAGCAGCAATAATAACGGACCACAAGAGACCCAGTACTTC. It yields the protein CASSNNNGPQETQYF.

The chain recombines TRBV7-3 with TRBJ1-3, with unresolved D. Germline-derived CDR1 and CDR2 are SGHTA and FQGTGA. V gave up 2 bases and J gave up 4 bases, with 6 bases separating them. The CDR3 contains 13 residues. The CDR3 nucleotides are TGTGCCAGCAGCTTAGATCCGGGAAACACCATATATTTT. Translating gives CASSLDPGNTIYF. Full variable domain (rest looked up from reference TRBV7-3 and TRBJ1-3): GAGVSQTPSNKVTEKGKYVELRCDPISGHTALYWYRQSLGQGPEFLIYFQGTGAADDSGLPNDRFFAVRPEGSVSTLKIQRTERGDSAVYLCASSLDPGNTIYFGEGSWLTVV.